A single sample gave rise to the 28 T cell receptor beta chains below, sequenced in a study of cytomegalovirus exposure and HLA in healthy donors. It was with 60 Vbeta and 13 Jbeta primers that the PCR ran. Measured with immunoSEQ multiplex PCR; TCRdb has only the in-frame clones, and not every one. In the table there are 150,000 or so clones, about 70% of which are singletons. Input material: PBMCs. The receptors come from a man aged 30-40 years in good health and CMV-seropositive.

This sequence joins TRBV11-2 and TRBJ2-7; D gene uncertain. Germline assignment: CDR1 SGHAT and CDR2 FQNNGV. With 1 base removed from V and 4 bases from J, the gap between germline ends came to 11 bases. This CDR3 spans 14 amino acids. CDR3 DNA: TGTGCCAGCAGCTTAGGTCAAAAACGGTACGAGCAGTACTTC. It is translated as CASSLGQKRYEQYF. The full variable domain, in which reference TRBV11-2 and TRBJ2-7 provide the parts outside the CDR3, is EAGVAQSPRYKIIEKRQSVAFWCNPISGHATLYWYQQILGQGPKLLIQFQNNGVVDDSQLPKDRFSAERLKGVDSTLKIQPAKLEDSAVYLCASSLGQKRYEQYFGPGTRLTVT.

This clone was detected only a few times. As DNA, the CDR3 is TGCGCCAGCAGCCAACGGGTGAACAAGAACACTGAAGCTTTCTTT. This translates into CASSQRVNKNTEAFF. The V call is TRBV23-1, the J call TRBJ1-1, with D uncertain. TRBV23-1 is an open reading frame, and its role is uncertain. This CDR3 has 15 amino acids. Trimming shortened V by 6 bases and J by 1 base, and 15 bases separated the two germline ends.

V is TRBV28 and J is TRBJ2-7, with TRBD1 matching over 7 bases. V lost 3 bases, J lost 3 bases, and 14 bases stayed unmatched. From germline, CDR1 is MDHEN and CDR2 SYDVKM. The CDR3 totals 17 residues. The CDR3 DNA reads as TGTGCCAGCAGTTTTACGATTTCAGACAGGGAAGACTACGAGCAGTACTTC. As protein: CASSFTISDREDYEQYF.

The genes are TRBV2 and TRBJ2-1; TRBD2 matches 7 bases. CDR1 and CDR2 from the germline V gene are SNHLY and FYNNEI. The CDR3 has 15 residues. Unmatched junction bases numbered 10, after V lost 7 bases and J lost 4 bases. The chain's CDR3 is CASKISGTGYNEQFF. CDR3 nucleotides: TGTGCCAGCAAGATAAGCGGGACTGGGTACAATGAGCAGTTCTTC.

The rearrangement uses TRBV6-1 and TRBJ2-3; D is possibly TRBD1 (6 bases). Trimming removed 4 bases at V and 0 bases at J, with 11 bases between. CDR1 is MNHNS and CDR2 is SASEGT in the germline V gene. The CDR3 is 15 residues long. In nucleotides, the CDR3 is TGTGCCAGCAGTGGACAGGTTGCTAGCACAGATACGCAGTATTTT. This encodes CASSGQVASTDTQYF.

The V gene is TRBV9, the J gene TRBJ2-3; D perhaps matches TRBD2 (6 bases). In germline, CDR1 is SGDLS, CDR2 YYNGEE. The CDR3 covers 13 residues. V was trimmed by 4 bases and J by 4 bases, leaving 10 bases between them. The CDR3 DNA follows: TGTGCCAGCAGCCGGGACTCCGCAGATACGCAGTATTTT. Residues: CASSRDSADTQYF.

The V call is TRBV7-9, the J call TRBJ2-7, with D possibly matching TRBD2 (6 bases). Germline values: CDR1 SEHNR, CDR2 FQNEAQ (reference sequence). The CDR3 has 12 amino acids. V lost 11 bases, J lost 2 bases, and 13 bases lay in between. The CDR3 nucleotides read TGTGCCTCCGGGCGGGGAACCTACGAGCAGTACTTC. Translated, it gives CASGRGTYEQYF.

This chain connects TRBV6-5 to TRBJ1-5; a possible D gene is TRBD1 (5 bases). The CDR3 is 14 amino acids. Trimming left V 6 bases short and J 7 bases short, with 16 bases between. The V gene's germline CDR1 is MNHEY and CDR2 SVGAGI. The CDR3 DNA reads as TGTGCCAGCAGGTATGACAGTCCTGGGCAGCCCCAGCATTTT. This codes for CASRYDSPGQPQHF.

The rearrangement links TRBV6-5 to TRBJ2-7, with 8 bases that match TRBD2. The CDR3 is made up of 14 amino acids. In germline, CDR1 is MNHEY, CDR2 SVGAGI. V lost 6 bases to trimming and J lost 2 bases; unmatched junction nucleotides: 6. The CDR3 nucleotides read TGTGCCAGCAGATACACTAGCGGAGCCTACGAGCAGTACTTC. As protein: CASRYTSGAYEQYF.

The chain couples TRBV10-3 to TRBJ2-1, with D tentatively TRBD1 (5 bases). Trimming took off 10 bases at V and 6 bases at J, with 13 bases between the two ends. The CDR3 loop spans 12 amino acids. Germline CDR1 ENHRY, CDR2 SYGVKD. The CDR3 region has the DNA TGTGCCAACCAAGACAGTTCCAATGAGCAGTTCTTC. It translates to CANQDSSNEQFF.

The V and J genes are TRBV6-5 and TRBJ2-4; 10 bases map to TRBD2. Trimming took 2 bases from V and 8 from J; bases not matched to a gene: 9. CDR3 length: 16 amino acids. CDR1 is MNHEY and CDR2 is SVGAGI in the germline V gene. The CDR3 sequence is CASSYGGGSGGDIQYF. DNA of the CDR3: TGTGCCAGCAGTTACGGCGGAGGAAGCGGGGGGGACATTCAGTACTTC.

V usage is TRBV27 and J usage is TRBJ1-5, with a tentative D call TRBD1 (5 bases). Germline V CDR1 and CDR2: MNHEY, SMNVEV (reference sequence). The CDR3 runs 14 residues. V lost 6 bases and J 7 bases, leaving 16 bases between the germline ends. The DNA for the CDR3 is TGTGCCAGCAGCCCCGTGGGGGGTACCCAGCCCCAGCATTTT. Amino acid sequence: CASSPVGGTQPQHF.

The rearrangement links TRBV6-4 to TRBJ1-1; 9 bases map to TRBD1. The V gene end was trimmed by 6 bases and the J gene end by 4 bases; junction bases not matched to a gene: 18. Germline CDR1 MRHNA, CDR2 SNTAGT. The CDR3 is 18 residues long. The CDR3 bases are TGTGCCAGCAGGAGAACCCCCACAGGGGGCGGCGGTGCCACTGAAGCTTTCTTT. Amino acid sequence: CASRRTPTGGGGATEAFF.

This clone came up a few times. The rearrangement uses TRBV7-2 and TRBJ1-3; 8 nucleotides match TRBD1. Unmatched junction bases numbered 9, after V lost 3 bases and J lost 11 bases. The germline V gene encodes CDR1 SGHTA and CDR2 FQGNSA. The CDR3 totals 14 residues. The CDR3 region has the DNA TGTGCCAGCAGCTTGGAACCGGGACAGGCCGCCATATATTTT. The encoded protein is CASSLEPGQAAIYF.

The V call is TRBV10-1, the J call TRBJ2-1, with TRBD1 as a possible D gene (6 bases). CDR1 and CDR2 (germline): WNHNN, SYGVQD (reference sequence). Trimming took 4 bases from V and 7 from J, leaving 17 bases between them. The CDR3 is made up of 15 amino acids. The CDR3 spells CASSGRVGQGNEQFF. In nucleotides, the CDR3 is TGCGCCAGCAGTGGCAGGGTGGGTCAGGGGAATGAGCAGTTCTTC.

The V gene is TRBV5-6, the J gene TRBJ1-1; 11 bases fit TRBD1. The ends lost 3 bases at V and 11 bases at J; junction bases unmatched: 3. The CDR3 is 12 residues long. CDR1 is SGHDT and CDR2 is YYEEEE in the germline V gene. CDR3 in amino acids: CASSSDRGLAFF. CDR3 nucleotide sequence: TGTGCCAGCAGCTCGGACAGGGGGCTGGCTTTCTTT.

J is TRBJ1-2 and V is TRBV12-5; no clear D. Germline V gives CDR1 LGHNT, CDR2 FRNRAP. Trimming took off 5 bases at V and 5 bases at J, with 9 bases between the two ends. The CDR3 loop spans 12 amino acids. The CDR3 loop is CASGPRTYGYTF. CDR3 nucleotides: TGTGCTAGTGGTCCTAGGACTTATGGCTACACCTTC.

The chain combines TRBV4-1 with TRBJ2-1, with 9 bases that match TRBD2. The trim removed 4 bases at V and 7 bases at J, leaving 14 bases unmatched. Germline CDR1 MGHRA, CDR2 YSYEKL. The length of the CDR3 is 17 residues. CDR3 sequence reads: CASSRGGLALLGNEQFF. CDR3 DNA: TGCGCCAGCAGCCGGGGGGGACTAGCCCTCTTAGGTAATGAGCAGTTCTTC.

On this clone itself: This specimen includes other DNA sequences encoding the same CDR3. The V call is TRBV7-9, the J call TRBJ2-7; 10 bases map to TRBD2. The CDR3 contains 13 residues. The V segment lost 3 bases and the J segment 7 bases; nucleotides outside the gene matches: 3. Germline V lookup: CDR1 SEHNR, CDR2 FQNEAQ (reference sequence). CDR3 DNA: TGTGCCAGCAGCTTTTTAGCGGGAGGTGAGCAGTACTTC. This codes for CASSFLAGGEQYF.

This clone was seen a handful of times. The genes are TRBV19 and TRBJ1-1; weak D call: TRBD1 (5 bases). Germline CDR1 reads LNHDA; CDR2 reads SQIVND (reference sequence). The CDR3 is made up of 17 amino acids. Trimming shortened V by 11 bases and J by 0 bases, and 25 bases separated the two germline ends. The CDR3 bases are TGTGCCTCAATGAAGATGTCTGCGGGGGGAATGAACACTGAAGCTTTCTTT. Translated: CASMKMSAGGMNTEAFF. The complete variable domain, with remaining parts taken from reference TRBV19 and TRBJ1-1, reads DGGITQSPKYLFRKEGQNVTLSCEQNLNHDAMYWYRQDPGQGLRLIYYSQIVNDFQKGDIAEGYSVSREKKESFPLTVTSAQKNPTAFYLCASMKMSAGGMNTEAFFGQGTRLTVV.

J is TRBJ2-7 and V is TRBV19, with 10 bases fitting TRBD2. Germline CDR1 reads LNHDA; CDR2 reads SQIVND (reference sequence). Unmatched junction bases numbered 12, after V lost 7 bases and J lost 0 bases. The CDR3 spans 17 residues. CDR3 nucleotide sequence: TGTGCCAGTAAGTCGGCGACTAGCGGGCCGAGCTCCTACGAGCAGTACTTC. Translated, it gives CASKSATSGPSSYEQYF.

The CDR3 region is CASSVNPSGTGNEQYF. CDR3 DNA: TGTGCCAGCAGTGTCAACCCCTCCGGGACAGGTAACGAGCAGTACTTC. The rearrangement uses TRBV2 and TRBJ2-7; TRBD1 matches 8 bases. Germline loops: CDR1 SNHLY, CDR2 FYNNEI. CDR3 size: 16 residues. The V and J ends lost 4 bases and 5 bases, in that order; junction bases with no gene match: 13.

In this sample, this clone turned up once. J is TRBJ2-3 and V is TRBV5-4; tentative D call: TRBD2 (5 bases). V gave up 3 bases and J gave up 4 bases, with 9 bases separating them. Looked up from germline, CDR1 is SGHNT and CDR2 is YYREEE (reference sequence). The CDR3 covers 13 residues. The CDR3 DNA reads as TGTGCCAGCAGCTCCGGGGAATCAGATACGCAGTATTTT. It specifies CASSSGESDTQYF.

This clone occurred a few times. The chain recombines TRBV5-1 with TRBJ1-2; tentative D call: TRBD1 (5 bases). Germline CDR1 and CDR2: SGHRS and YFSETQ. V gave up 6 bases and J gave up 4 bases, with 19 bases separating them. The CDR3 covers 15 residues. The chain's CDR3 is CASTTGLGTIYGYTF. The CDR3 DNA reads TGCGCCAGCACCACGGGACTCGGAACAATCTATGGCTACACCTTC.

The gene calls are TRBV28 and TRBJ1-2; D remains ambiguous. This CDR3 comprises 13 residues. Looked up from germline, CDR1 is MDHEN and CDR2 is SYDVKM. Trimming removed 5 bases at V and 8 bases at J, with 15 bases between. The DNA of the CDR3 is TGTGCCAGCAGTGGAGGGATGTTTGGGGGCTACACCTTC. This translates into CASSGGMFGGYTF.

The rearrangement uses TRBV25-1 and TRBJ2-1, with TRBD2 matching over 9 bases. J gave up 5 bases and V 7 bases, and 6 bases lay outside the gene matches. The germline V gene has CDR1 MGHDK and CDR2 SYGVNS. The CDR3 extends over 14 amino acids. CDR3 coding DNA: TGTGCCAGCACCCGGACTAGCGCCCACAATGAGCAGTTCTTC. Translating gives CASTRTSAHNEQFF. Full variable domain (missing parts from reference TRBV25-1 and TRBJ2-1): EADIYQTPRYLVIGTGKKITLECSQTMGHDKMYWYQQDPGMELHLIHYSYGVNSTEKGDLSSESTVSRIRTEHFPLTLESARPSHTSQYLCASTRTSAHNEQFFGPGTRLTVL.

This chain uses TRBV4-1 with TRBJ2-2; possibly TRBD2 for D (5 bases). Germline V gene data show CDR1 as MGHRA and CDR2 as YSYEKL. The CDR3 has 15 residues. Trimming cost V 4 bases and J 6 bases, with 15 bases left between them. CDR3 loop: CASSLTGRDSGELFF. The CDR3 nucleotides are TGCGCCAGCAGCCTCACGGGAAGAGATTCCGGGGAGCTGTTTTTT.

This clone was detected once. The chain links TRBV6-6 to TRBJ2-5; 12 nucleotides match TRBD2. This CDR3 region has 16 residues. Trimming removed 2 bases from V and 5 bases from J; junction bases left unmatched: 6. Germline V gives CDR1 MNHNY, CDR2 SVGAGI (reference sequence). CDR3 amino acids: CASSYASGRGPETQYF. The CDR3 DNA follows: TGTGCCAGCAGTTACGCTAGCGGGAGGGGGCCGGAGACCCAGTACTTC.